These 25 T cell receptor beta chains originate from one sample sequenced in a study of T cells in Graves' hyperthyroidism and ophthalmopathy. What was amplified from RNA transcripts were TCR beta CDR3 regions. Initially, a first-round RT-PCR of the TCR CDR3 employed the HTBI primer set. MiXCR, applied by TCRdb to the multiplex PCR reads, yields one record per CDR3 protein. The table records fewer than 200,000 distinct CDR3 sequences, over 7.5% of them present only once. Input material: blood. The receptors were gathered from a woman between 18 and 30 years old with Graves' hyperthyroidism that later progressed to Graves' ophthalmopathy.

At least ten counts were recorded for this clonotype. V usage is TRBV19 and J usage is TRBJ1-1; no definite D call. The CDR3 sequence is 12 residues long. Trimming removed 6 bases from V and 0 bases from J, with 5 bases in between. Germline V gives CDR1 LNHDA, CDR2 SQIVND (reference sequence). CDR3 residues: CASRGMNTEAFF. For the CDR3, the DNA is TGTGCCAGTAGAGGAATGAACACTGAAGCTTTCTTT.

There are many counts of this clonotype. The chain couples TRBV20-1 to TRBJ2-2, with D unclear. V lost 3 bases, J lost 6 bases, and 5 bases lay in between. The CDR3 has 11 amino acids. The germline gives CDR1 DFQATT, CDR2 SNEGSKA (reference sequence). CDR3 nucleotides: TGCAGTGCTAGGACTTCCGGGGAGCTGTTTTTT. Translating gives CSARTSGELFF.

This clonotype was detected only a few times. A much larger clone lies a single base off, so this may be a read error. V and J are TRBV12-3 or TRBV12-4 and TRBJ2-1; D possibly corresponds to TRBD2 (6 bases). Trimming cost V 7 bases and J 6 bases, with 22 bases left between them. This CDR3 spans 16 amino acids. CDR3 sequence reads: CASKTGVSSGGNEQFF. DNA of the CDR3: TGTGCCAGCAAAACGGGAGTAAGCTCCGGAGGCAATGAGCAGTTCTTC.

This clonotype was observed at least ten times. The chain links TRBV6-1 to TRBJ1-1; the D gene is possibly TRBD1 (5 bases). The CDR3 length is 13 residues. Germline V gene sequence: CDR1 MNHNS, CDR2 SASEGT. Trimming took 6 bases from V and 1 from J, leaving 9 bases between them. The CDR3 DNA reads TGTGCCAGCAGGGGAGGACAGAACACTGAAGCTTTCTTT. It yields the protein CASRGGQNTEAFF.

This CDR3 reads CASSHPGQNRYEQYF. CDR3 in DNA: TGTGCCAGCAGCCACCCGGGACAGAATAGGTACGAGCAGTACTTC. The chain employs TRBV3-1 and TRBJ2-7; the match to TRBD1 covers 7 bases. In germline, CDR1 is LGHDT, CDR2 YNNKEL (reference sequence). With V trimmed by 3 bases and J by 4 bases, 9 bases remained unmatched. CDR3 length equals 15 residues.

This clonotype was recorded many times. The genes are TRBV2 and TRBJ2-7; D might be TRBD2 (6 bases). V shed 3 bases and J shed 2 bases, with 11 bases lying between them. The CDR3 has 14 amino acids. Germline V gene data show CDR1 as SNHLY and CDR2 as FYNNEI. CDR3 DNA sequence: TGTGCCAGCAGTGAGGAGGGGTCTACCTACGAGCAGTACTTC. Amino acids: CASSEEGSTYEQYF. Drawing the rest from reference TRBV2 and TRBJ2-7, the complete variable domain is EPEVTQTPSHQVTQMGQEVILRCVPISNHLYFYWYRQILGQKVEFLVSFYNNEISEKSEIFDDQFSVERPDGSNFTLKIRSTKLEDSAMYFCASSEEGSTYEQYFGPGTRLTVT.

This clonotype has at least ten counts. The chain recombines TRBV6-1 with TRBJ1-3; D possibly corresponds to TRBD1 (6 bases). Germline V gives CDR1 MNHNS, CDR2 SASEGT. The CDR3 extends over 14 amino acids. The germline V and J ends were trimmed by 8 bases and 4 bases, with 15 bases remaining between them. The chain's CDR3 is CASCGDRRGNTIYF. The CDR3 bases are TGTGCCAGCTGTGGAGACAGGAGAGGAAACACCATATATTTT.

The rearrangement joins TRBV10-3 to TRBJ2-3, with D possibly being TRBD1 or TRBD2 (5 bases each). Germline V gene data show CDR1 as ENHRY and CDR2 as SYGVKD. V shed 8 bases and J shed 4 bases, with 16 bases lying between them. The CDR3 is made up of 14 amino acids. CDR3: CAIRGRASPDTQYF. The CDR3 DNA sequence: TGTGCCATCCGGGGCAGGGCTAGCCCAGATACGCAGTATTTT.

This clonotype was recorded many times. CDR3 nucleotide sequence: TGCAGTGCTAGTTTACAGACCCCTAGCAATCAGCCCCAGCATTTT. Its translation is CSASLQTPSNQPQHF. The chain has TRBV20-1 and TRBJ1-5; D is unresolved. Trimming removed 3 bases from V and 0 bases from J, with 12 bases in between. The CDR3 length is 15 residues. The germline V gene encodes CDR1 DFQATT and CDR2 SNEGSKA (reference sequence).

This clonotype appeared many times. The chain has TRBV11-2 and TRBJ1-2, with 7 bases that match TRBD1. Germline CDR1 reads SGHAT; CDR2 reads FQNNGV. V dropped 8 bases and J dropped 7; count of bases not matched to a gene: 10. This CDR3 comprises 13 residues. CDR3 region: CASRQGTRGGYTF. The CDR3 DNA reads TGTGCCAGCCGACAGGGTACTCGAGGTGGCTACACCTTC.

The CDR3 region has the DNA TGCGCCAGCAGCACAACTAGCGTGAACACCGGGGAGCTGTTTTTT. Translated, it gives CASSTTSVNTGELFF. The chain joins TRBV5-1 to TRBJ2-2, with TRBD2 identical over 7 bases. CDR3 size: 15 residues. CDR1 and CDR2 from the germline V gene are SGHRS and YFSETQ. J was trimmed by 1 base and V by 4 bases; bases with no gene match: 4.

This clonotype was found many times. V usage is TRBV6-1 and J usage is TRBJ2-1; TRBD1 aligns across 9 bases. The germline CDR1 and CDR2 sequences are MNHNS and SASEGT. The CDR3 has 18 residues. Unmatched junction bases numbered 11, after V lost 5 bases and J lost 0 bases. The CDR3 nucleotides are TGTGCCAGCAGTTCGTTGGACAGGGGATCGGGCTCCTACAATGAGCAGTTCTTC. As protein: CASSSLDRGSGSYNEQFF.

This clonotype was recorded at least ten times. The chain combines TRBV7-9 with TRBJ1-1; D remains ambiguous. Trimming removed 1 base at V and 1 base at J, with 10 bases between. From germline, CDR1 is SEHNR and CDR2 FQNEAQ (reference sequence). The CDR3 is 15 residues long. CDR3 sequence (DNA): TGTGCCAGCAGCTTAGGGGCCGCTGGGAACACTGAAGCTTTCTTT. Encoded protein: CASSLGAAGNTEAFF.

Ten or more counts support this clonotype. Here the CDR3 reads CATSGSVDTQYF. The CDR3 DNA reads TGTGCCACCAGTGGTTCGGTAGATACGCAGTATTTT. The chain joins TRBV24-1 to TRBJ2-3, with no clear D. V lost 5 bases, J lost 5 bases, and 7 bases lay in between. CDR1 is KGHDR and CDR2 is SFDVKD in the germline V gene. The CDR3 is 12 residues long.

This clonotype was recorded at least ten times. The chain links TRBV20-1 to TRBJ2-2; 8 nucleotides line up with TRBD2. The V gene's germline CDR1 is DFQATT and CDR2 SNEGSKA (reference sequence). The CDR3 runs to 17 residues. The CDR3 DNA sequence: TGCAGCACCGGGGGGTTGGGCGCGGGGGGTGGCACCGGGGAGCTGTTTTTT. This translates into CSTGGLGAGGGTGELFF.

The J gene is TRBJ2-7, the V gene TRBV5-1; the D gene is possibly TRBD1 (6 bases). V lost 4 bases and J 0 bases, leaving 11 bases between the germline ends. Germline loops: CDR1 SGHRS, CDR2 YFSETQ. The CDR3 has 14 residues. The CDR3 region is CASSAVQGSYEQYF. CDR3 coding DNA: TGCGCCAGCAGCGCCGTACAGGGCTCCTACGAGCAGTACTTC.

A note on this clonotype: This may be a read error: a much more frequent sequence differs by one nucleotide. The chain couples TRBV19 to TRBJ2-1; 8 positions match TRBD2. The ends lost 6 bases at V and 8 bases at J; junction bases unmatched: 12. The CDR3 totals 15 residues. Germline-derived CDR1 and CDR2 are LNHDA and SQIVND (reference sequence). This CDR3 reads CASRPYSGGLDEQFF. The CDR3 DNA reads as TGTGCCAGTAGGCCTTATTCGGGAGGGCTCGATGAGCAGTTCTTC.

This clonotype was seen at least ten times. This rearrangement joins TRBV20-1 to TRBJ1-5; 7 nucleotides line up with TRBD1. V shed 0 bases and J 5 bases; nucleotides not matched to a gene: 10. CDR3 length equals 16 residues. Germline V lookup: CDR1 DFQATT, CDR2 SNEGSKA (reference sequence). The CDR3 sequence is CSARDVNWRGHQPQHF. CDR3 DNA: TGCAGTGCTAGAGATGTCAATTGGAGGGGGCATCAGCCCCAGCATTTT.

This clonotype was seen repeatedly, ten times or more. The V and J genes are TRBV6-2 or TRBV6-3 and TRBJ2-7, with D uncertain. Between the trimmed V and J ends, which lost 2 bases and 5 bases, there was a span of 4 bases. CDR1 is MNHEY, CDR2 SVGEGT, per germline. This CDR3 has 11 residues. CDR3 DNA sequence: TGTGCCAGCAGTTACCCCGACGAGCAGTACTTC. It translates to CASSYPDEQYF.

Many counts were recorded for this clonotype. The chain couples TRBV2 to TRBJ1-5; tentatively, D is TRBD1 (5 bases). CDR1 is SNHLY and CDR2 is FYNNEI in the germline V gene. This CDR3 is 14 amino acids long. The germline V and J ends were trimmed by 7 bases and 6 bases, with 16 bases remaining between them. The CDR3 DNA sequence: TGTGCCAGCATCGGGCAGGGTGGCGGTCAGCCCCAGCATTTT. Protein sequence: CASIGQGGGQPQHF.

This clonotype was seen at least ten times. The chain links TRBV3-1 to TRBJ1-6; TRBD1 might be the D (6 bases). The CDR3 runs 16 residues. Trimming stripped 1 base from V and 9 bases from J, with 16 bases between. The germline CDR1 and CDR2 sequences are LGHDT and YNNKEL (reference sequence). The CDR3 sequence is CASSQVRTALSSPLHF. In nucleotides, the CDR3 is TGTGCCAGCAGCCAAGTTAGGACAGCCCTGAGTTCACCCCTCCACTTT.

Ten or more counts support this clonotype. The CDR3 region is CASSLSGTAYGYTF. CDR3 nucleotide sequence: TGTGCCAGCAGTCTTTCCGGGACAGCCTATGGCTACACCTTC. V usage is TRBV12-3 or TRBV12-4 and J usage is TRBJ1-2, with TRBD1 identical over 7 bases. This CDR3 has 14 residues. Trimming cost V 5 bases and J 4 bases; bases outside gene matches: 7.

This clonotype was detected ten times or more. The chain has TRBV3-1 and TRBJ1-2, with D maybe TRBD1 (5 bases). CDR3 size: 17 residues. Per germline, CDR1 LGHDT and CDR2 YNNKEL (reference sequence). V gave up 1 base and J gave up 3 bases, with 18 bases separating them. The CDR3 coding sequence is TGTGCCAGCAGCCAAGTTGTCCCACAAGACAGTTACTATGGCTACACCTTC. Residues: CASSQVVPQDSYYGYTF.

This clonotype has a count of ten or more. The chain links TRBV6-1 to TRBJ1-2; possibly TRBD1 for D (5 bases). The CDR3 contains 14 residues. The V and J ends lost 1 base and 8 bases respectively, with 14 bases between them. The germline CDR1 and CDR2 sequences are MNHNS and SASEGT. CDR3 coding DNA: TGTGCCAGCAGTGAAGGCAGCGGGTGGGGCGGCTACACCTTC. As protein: CASSEGSGWGGYTF.

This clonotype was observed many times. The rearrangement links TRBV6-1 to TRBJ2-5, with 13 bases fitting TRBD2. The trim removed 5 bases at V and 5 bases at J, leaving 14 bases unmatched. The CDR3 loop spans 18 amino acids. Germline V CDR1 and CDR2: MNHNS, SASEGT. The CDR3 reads CASSTRDRTSGGVETQYF. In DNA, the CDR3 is TGTGCCAGCAGTACAAGGGATAGGACTAGCGGGGGAGTGGAGACCCAGTACTTC.